This note documents a single TCR beta chain sequence. Its cognate antigen is unknown. Per the germline V gene, CDR1 is SGHRS and CDR2 is YFSETQ. Trimming cost V 2 bases and J 5 bases, with 13 bases left between them. The CDR3 contains 14 residues. The sample belongs to a study of T cells after yellow fever vaccination. Study-level points and caveats: Shared CD4/CD8 clonotypes were a small share, likely from convergent recombination. Post-booster repertoires contained most primary-vaccination clones again (96% CD4, roughly 91% CD8). A weaker but faster secondary response was observed, peaking on day 5 versus 15.

TCRdb itself ran the 5' RACE reads through MiXCR, one entry per CDR3 protein. The sample lists 400,000 to 650,000 distinct CDR3 sequences, about a fifth occurring once. Specimen: PBMCs, collected around 3 weeks after the first yellow fever vaccination. The chain combines TRBV5-1 with TRBJ2-5; the D is unclear. The receptor was isolated from a man younger than 35 who received the YFV17D yellow fever vaccine. CDR3 amino acids: CASSFMGISETQYF. The CDR3 DNA is TGCGCCAGCAGCTTTATGGGTATTTCGGAGACCCAGTACTTC. The variable domain in full, with the rest retrieved from reference TRBV5-1 and TRBJ2-5, is KAGVTQTPRYLIKTRGQQVTLSCSPISGHRSVSWYQQTPGQGLQFLFEYFSETQRNKGNFPGRFSGRQFSNSRSEMNVSTLELGDSALYLCASSFMGISETQYFGPGTRLLVL.